Listed below are T cell receptor beta chains from one sample, sequenced in a study of shared clonotypes between healthy human individuals. The assay was immunoSEQ multiplex PCR, and TCRdb's table has in-frame clones only and misses some. This repertoire shows 1,500,000 or so clones, roughly 96% found once; its top ten account for approximately 1.1%. What was sequenced was naive CD4+ T cells sorted from blood. All receptors derive from a man aged 30 to 39 in good health. The CDR3 runs from the conserved cysteine through the conserved F or W. The D gene is left open where the match is weak. Where a row states a size, it is once, few, many or the class of an expanded clone; other rows omit it.

v_gene,len,d_gene,abundance,j_gene,CDR3aa,CDR3nt
TRBV5-4,15,.,.,TRBJ2-1,CASSFRELLDNEQFF,TGTGCCAGCAGCTTCCGGGAGCTTTTGGACAATGAGCAGTTCTTC
TRBV5-1,15,.,once,TRBJ2-3,CASTNWESGTDTQYF,TGCGCCAGCACCAATTGGGAGTCAGGCACAGATACGCAGTATTTT
TRBV7-9,14,.,.,TRBJ1-1,CASSLVGGGTEAFF,TGTGCCAGCAGCTTAGTCGGGGGCGGCACTGAAGCTTTCTTT
TRBV9,16,.,.,TRBJ1-1,CASSVGAIPTETEAFF,TGTGCCAGCAGCGTAGGGGCAATTCCAACTGAGACTGAAGCTTTCTTT
TRBV2,14,.,.,TRBJ2-3,CASRRGDVTDTQYF,TGTGCCAGCAGGAGGGGGGATGTTACAGATACGCAGTATTTT
TRBV28,14,TRBD2,.,TRBJ2-4,CASSTSAGVVGQYF,TGTGCCAGCAGCACCTCAGCGGGAGTGGTGGGTCAGTACTTC
TRBV5-4,16,TRBD1,.,TRBJ1-2,CASSVAGTAVFSRYTF,TGTGCCAGCAGCGTAGCCGGGACAGCCGTTTTTTCCCGGTACACCTTC
TRBV28,13,TRBD2,.,TRBJ2-1,CAITSGVVNEQFF,TGTGCCATAACTAGCGGAGTTGTCAATGAGCAGTTCTTC
TRBV5-1,14,TRBD1,.,TRBJ2-3,CASGQEPSTDTQYF,TGCGCCAGCGGACAGGAACCTAGCACAGATACGCAGTATTTT
TRBV29-1,14,.,.,TRBJ2-3,CSAGPGSGTDTQYF,TGCAGCGCCGGACCTGGGTCGGGCACAGATACGCAGTATTTT
TRBV10-3,15,.,.,TRBJ2-5,CAISGPSGSGETQYF,TGTGCCATCAGTGGCCCCTCGGGGTCAGGAGAGACCCAGTACTTC
TRBV30,14,.,.,TRBJ2-5,CAWSRHRRQETQYF,TGTGCCTGGAGTCGCCACAGGAGGCAAGAGACCCAGTACTTC
TRBV6-1,18,.,.,TRBJ1-5,CASSEVGPSSITNQPQHF,TGTGCCAGCAGTGAAGTCGGTCCGTCCTCAATAACCAATCAGCCCCAGCATTTT
TRBV4-3,14,TRBD1,.,TRBJ2-7,CASSQDRGRIEQYF,TGCGCCAGCAGCCAAGACAGGGGGCGTATCGAGCAGTACTTC
TRBV7-7,15,.,.,TRBJ2-1,CASSLGSSAYNEQFF,TGTGCCAGCAGCTTAGGCTCGTCAGCCTACAATGAGCAGTTCTTC
TRBV5-6,16,.,.,TRBJ2-2,CASSLAVRLNTGELFF,TGTGCCAGCAGCTTGGCCGTTAGACTGAACACCGGGGAGCTGTTTTTT
TRBV5-1,15,TRBD2,.,TRBJ2-5,CASSSSSGSVETQYF,TGCGCCAGCAGCTCGAGTAGCGGGAGCGTGGAGACCCAGTACTTC
TRBV10-3,18,TRBD1,.,TRBJ2-2,CAISESIPQGANTGELFF,TGTGCCATCAGTGAGTCGATTCCCCAGGGGGCGAACACCGGGGAGCTGTTTTTT
TRBV18,13,.,.,TRBJ2-7,CASSHPPVDEQYF,TGTGCCAGCTCACATCCCCCCGTCGACGAGCAGTACTTC
TRBV4-3,19,TRBD2,.,TRBJ2-1,CASSQQPGLAGGPGDEQFF,TGCGCCAGCAGCCAACAACCGGGACTAGCGGGAGGGCCTGGCGATGAGCAGTTCTTC
TRBV28,15,.,.,TRBJ2-7,CASTPMGQYTYEQYF,TGTGCCAGCACCCCTATGGGGCAGTACACCTACGAGCAGTACTTC
TRBV9,16,TRBD2,once,TRBJ2-2,CASSVTSVHYTGELFF,TGTGCCAGCAGCGTCACTAGCGTACATTACACCGGGGAGCTGTTTTTT
TRBV4-3,15,.,once,TRBJ1-2,CASSQGSEGTNGYTF,TGCGCCAGCAGCCAAGGGTCCGAGGGGACGAATGGCTACACCTTC
TRBV5-1,18,TRBD2,.,TRBJ2-1,CASSPWGTSGDSYNEQFF,TGCGCCAGCAGCCCGTGGGGGACTAGCGGAGACTCCTACAATGAGCAGTTCTTC
TRBV6-1,15,TRBD1,.,TRBJ2-5,CASSGHRGGEETQYF,TGTGCCAGCAGTGGTCACAGGGGTGGTGAAGAGACCCAGTACTTC
TRBV19,13,.,.,TRBJ2-1,CASSTGAQGEQFF,TGTGCCAGTAGTACGGGGGCGCAGGGTGAGCAGTTCTTC
TRBV5-6,14,TRBD2,.,TRBJ2-5,CASSRGLPQETQYF,TGTGCCAGCAGCAGGGGACTACCGCAAGAGACCCAGTACTTC
TRBV25-1,16,.,.,TRBJ2-2,CASSEPRHANTGELFF,TGTGCCAGCAGTGAACCCAGGCATGCGAACACCGGGGAGCTGTTTTTT
TRBV29-1,11,.,.,TRBJ2-1,CSANGVGEQFF,TGCAGCGCCAATGGGGTGGGTGAGCAGTTCTTC
TRBV9,20,.,.,TRBJ2-1,CASSVIKGGPRGGSYNEQFF,TGTGCCAGCAGCGTTATCAAGGGCGGCCCCCGAGGGGGCTCCTACAATGAGCAGTTCTTC
TRBV7-8,15,TRBD1,.,TRBJ2-7,CASSHRGRGFDEQYF,TGTGCCAGCAGTCACAGGGGGCGGGGGTTCGACGAGCAGTACTTC
TRBV19,15,.,.,TRBJ1-2,CASSVSRELNYGYTF,TGTGCCAGTAGTGTTTCAAGGGAACTAAACTATGGCTACACCTTC
TRBV5-1,17,TRBD2,once,TRBJ2-3,CASSQRTSGISTDTQYF,TGCGCCAGCAGCCAGAGGACTAGCGGGATTAGCACAGATACGCAGTATTTT
TRBV4-1,17,.,.,TRBJ1-3,CASSQVFGAQGRNTIYF,TGCGCCAGCAGCCAAGTATTTGGGGCACAGGGTAGAAACACCATATATTTT
TRBV7-8,16,.,.,TRBJ2-1,CASSLGRDRPYNEQFF,TGTGCCAGCAGCTTAGGTCGAGACAGGCCGTACAATGAGCAGTTCTTC
TRBV25-1,15,TRBD1,.,TRBJ2-7,CASSLRQGSIYEQYF,TGTGCCAGCAGTTTGCGACAGGGATCTATATACGAGCAGTACTTC
TRBV5-1,14,.,.,TRBJ2-5,CASSLSVYQETQYF,TGCGCCAGCAGCTTGTCTGTGTACCAAGAGACCCAGTACTTC
TRBV6-5,16,TRBD2,once,TRBJ2-5,CASSYRVAGGGETQYF,TGTGCCAGCAGTTATCGGGTAGCGGGAGGGGGAGAGACCCAGTACTTC
TRBV6-1,13,TRBD1,.,TRBJ2-3,CAGKTGGADTQYF,TGTGCCGGAAAGACAGGGGGGGCAGATACGCAGTATTTT
TRBV19,15,TRBD1,.,TRBJ2-1,CASIPTGGASDEQFF,TGTGCCAGTATTCCGACAGGGGGCGCGTCCGATGAGCAGTTCTTC
TRBV5-8,15,.,.,TRBJ2-1,CASSEAGSSYNEQFF,TGTGCCAGCAGCGAAGCGGGTAGCTCCTACAATGAGCAGTTCTTC
TRBV30,13,TRBD1,.,TRBJ2-5,CAWSVTGGLTQYF,TGTGCCTGGAGTGTAACAGGGGGATTGACCCAGTACTTC
TRBV5-5,13,.,.,TRBJ1-2,CASSLVGDRGYTF,TGTGCCAGCAGCTTGGTAGGGGACCGTGGCTACACCTTC
TRBV11-2,11,.,.,TRBJ1-2,CASSFLYGYTF,TGTGCCAGCAGCTTCCTCTATGGCTACACCTTC
TRBV28,12,.,.,TRBJ1-2,CASSPRGYGYTF,TGTGCCAGCAGTCCCAGGGGTTATGGCTACACCTTC
TRBV5-1,15,.,.,TRBJ2-1,CASSLLQGEGYEQFF,TGCGCCAGCAGCTTGCTACAGGGGGAGGGGTATGAGCAGTTCTTC
TRBV28,14,TRBD2,.,TRBJ2-7,CASTSRAGGYEQYF,TGTGCCAGCACCTCTAGGGCGGGAGGCTACGAGCAGTACTTC
TRBV10-1,17,.,.,TRBJ2-1,CASSESFSWRTYNEQFF,TGCGCCAGCAGTGAGTCCTTTAGCTGGCGCACCTACAATGAGCAGTTCTTC
TRBV30,12,.,.,TRBJ2-5,CAWSVLLETQYF,TGTGCCTGGAGTGTACTACTAGAGACCCAGTACTTC
TRBV2,16,.,.,TRBJ2-5,CASSDRTDGVQETQYF,TGTGCCAGCAGTGATCGTACGGACGGGGTCCAAGAGACCCAGTACTTC
TRBV7-6,16,TRBD2,.,TRBJ2-3,CASSYGSGRSGDTQYF,TGTGCCAGCAGCTATGGGAGCGGGAGGTCTGGAGATACGCAGTATTTT
TRBV29-1,13,TRBD1,once,TRBJ2-2,CSASGQGPGELFF,TGCAGCGCCTCGGGACAGGGGCCCGGGGAGCTGTTTTTT
TRBV2,16,.,.,TRBJ2-2,CASSVASPMNTGELFF,TGTGCCAGCAGTGTTGCCAGCCCTATGAACACCGGGGAGCTGTTTTTT
TRBV15,16,.,.,TRBJ2-5,CATSEGSGAYQETQYF,TGTGCCACCAGCGAGGGGAGCGGAGCGTACCAAGAGACCCAGTACTTC
TRBV7-5,15,.,once,TRBJ2-1,CVRASGREGGNEQFF,TGTGTCAGAGCTAGCGGCAGGGAGGGTGGGAATGAGCAGTTCTTC
TRBV7-2,18,.,.,TRBJ2-6,CASSPRTVSRSGANVLTF,TGTGCCAGCAGCCCACGGACAGTCAGCCGCTCTGGGGCCAACGTCCTGACTTTC
TRBV28,11,.,.,TRBJ2-3,CASTTEDTQYF,TGTGCCAGCACTACTGAAGATACGCAGTATTTT
TRBV27,16,.,.,TRBJ2-1,CASSLLGAGSYNEQFF,TGTGCCAGCAGTTTATTGGGCGCGGGATCCTACAATGAGCAGTTCTTC
TRBV15,17,TRBD1,.,TRBJ1-5,CATSRRVGTGGNQPQHF,TGTGCCACCAGCAGGCGAGTCGGGACAGGAGGGAATCAGCCCCAGCATTTT